This paragraph reports one TCR beta chain. This clonotype occurred a few times. What this receptor recognizes is not known. Base qualities are not provided; no much larger clone lies one nucleotide away. This sample was taken from a study of T-cell memory formation after mild COVID-19 listed by TCRdb under 2021. For the study in its entirety: TCR sequence clusters from the two donors were largely donor specific. In two donors, T-cell clones that expanded and contracted after mild COVID-19 were followed by sequencing TCRalpha and TCRbeta repertoires longitudinally. The cohort comprised two young, previously healthy adult volunteers, one female and one male.

Reading the germline V gene (reference sequence) gives CDR1 MNHEY and CDR2 SMNVEV. Clipping removes 4 bases from V and 3 bases from J, with 6 as the unmatched junction base count. The CDR3 starts with the cysteine, ends with the phenylalanine, and has 16 residues. The entry retains the CDR3 DNA only, 48 bases that are in frame from base 1. The run used an Illumina NovaSeq 6000. Using 5'RACE with constant-segment primers, TCRalpha and TCRbeta cDNA libraries were constructed, with sample barcodes and unique molecular identifiers added in the process. Trizol reagent was used to extract RNA from every sample. Libraries were amplified in two PCR steps, with a second sample barcode and Illumina TruSeq adapters added in the second step. Libraries were sequenced on an Illumina NovaSeq with 2 x 150 bp paired-end reads. On the authors' methods: The reads were demultiplexed and collapsed into UMI-guided consensus sequences using migec v1.2.7. Using mixcr v2.1.11, UMI consensuses were aligned to TRA and TRB V and J templates and then assembled into clonotypes. Clonotypes were classified as expanded or contracted when called significant by both edgeR and NoisET, with noise models trained on biological replicates. edgeR calls used a false discovery rate-adjusted p below 0.01 and a log2 fold-change threshold of 1. PCA with hierarchical clustering of max-normalized trajectories of the 1000 most abundant clonotypes was used as exploratory dynamics analysis. Separately sequenced CD4+ and CD8+ repertoires were used to assign the CD4 or CD8 phenotype of responding clones. The raw public data were reprocessed by TCRdb itself: fastp quality trimming at Q25, MiXCR clonotype calling, in-frame beta chains only. Under each unique CDR3 protein, matching rows form one entry showing the most common genes and DNA. V and J calls and clone size were set by TCRdb, not the authors. The sample table lists 550,000 to 700,000 distinct CDR3 sequences, approximately 19% of them with a count of one. Around 12% of the sample is taken by the ten largest.

Ficoll-Paque density gradient centrifugation was used to isolate PBMCs. On the study overall, not on this receptor specifically: The detection of some responding clones in pre-infection memory suggests that pre-existing cross-reactive memory T cells joined the SARS-CoV-2 response. Clones contracting from day 15 to 85 had balanced CD4/CD8 phenotypes, while a second wave expanding from day 15 to 37 was biased towards CD4+. Only a couple of mild cases were covered in the study, and larger cohorts including severe cases with pre-infection samples were considered necessary. Contracting CD4+ clones appeared mostly in the CM and EM memory subsets, whereas CD8+ clones were enriched in EMRA. SARS-CoV-2 specificity was not confirmed for the second-wave clones peaking on day 37.

The receptor chain draws on TRBV27 and TRBJ2-5, with 12 central nucleotides matching TRBD2. Material for sequencing was PBMCs or a T cell subset sorted from them (not recorded which). The clonotype comes from an adult woman who had mild COVID-19 (a few samples of this study predate the infection). The sample titles of this study are shuffled in the database, so cell type and time point are left out; the donor was told from shared clones. The CDR3 reads CASSSLAGGYKETQYF. The nucleotide sequence reads as follows: TGTGCCAGCAGTTCCCTAGCGGGAGGGTATAAAGAGACCCAGTACTTC.